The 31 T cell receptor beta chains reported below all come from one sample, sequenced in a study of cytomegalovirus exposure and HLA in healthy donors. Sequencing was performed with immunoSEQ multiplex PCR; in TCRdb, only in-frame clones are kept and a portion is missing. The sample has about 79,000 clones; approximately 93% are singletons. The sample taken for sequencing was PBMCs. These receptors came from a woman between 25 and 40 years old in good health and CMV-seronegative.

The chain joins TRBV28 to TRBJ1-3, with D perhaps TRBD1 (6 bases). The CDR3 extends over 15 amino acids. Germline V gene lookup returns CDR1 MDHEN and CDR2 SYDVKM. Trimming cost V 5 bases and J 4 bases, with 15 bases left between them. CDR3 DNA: TGTGCCAGCAGTCCGGGTGGGGGCATGGGAAACACCATATATTTT. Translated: CASSPGGGMGNTIYF.

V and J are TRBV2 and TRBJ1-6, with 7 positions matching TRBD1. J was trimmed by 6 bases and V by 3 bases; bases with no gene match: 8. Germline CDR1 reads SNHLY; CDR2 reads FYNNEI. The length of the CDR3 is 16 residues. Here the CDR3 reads CASSERRWDSNSPLHF. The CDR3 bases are TGTGCCAGCAGTGAGCGCCGATGGGACAGTAATTCACCCCTCCACTTT.

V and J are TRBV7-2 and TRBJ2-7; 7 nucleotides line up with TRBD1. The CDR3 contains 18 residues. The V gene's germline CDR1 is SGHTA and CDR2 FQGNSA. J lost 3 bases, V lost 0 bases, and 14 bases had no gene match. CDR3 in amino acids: CASSLARVSGTASYEQYF. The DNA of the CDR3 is TGTGCCAGCAGCTTAGCGCGGGTTTCGGGGACAGCGAGCTACGAGCAGTACTTC.

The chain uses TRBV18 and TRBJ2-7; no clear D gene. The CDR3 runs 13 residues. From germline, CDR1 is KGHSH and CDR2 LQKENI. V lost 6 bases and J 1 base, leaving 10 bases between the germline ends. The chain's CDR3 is CASSTTPSYEQYF. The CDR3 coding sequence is TGTGCCAGCTCTACGACACCTTCCTACGAGCAGTACTTC.

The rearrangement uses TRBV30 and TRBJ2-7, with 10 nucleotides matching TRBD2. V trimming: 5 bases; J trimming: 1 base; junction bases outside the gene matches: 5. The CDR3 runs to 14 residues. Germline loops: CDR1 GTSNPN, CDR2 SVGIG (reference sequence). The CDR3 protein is CAWEAGGASYEQYF. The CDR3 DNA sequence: TGTGCCTGGGAAGCGGGGGGGGCATCCTACGAGCAGTACTTC.

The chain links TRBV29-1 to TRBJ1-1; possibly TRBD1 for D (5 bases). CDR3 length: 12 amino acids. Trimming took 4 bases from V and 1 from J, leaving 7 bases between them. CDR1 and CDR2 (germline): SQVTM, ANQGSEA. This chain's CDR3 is CSVGQPNTEAFF. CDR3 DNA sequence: TGCAGCGTTGGACAGCCGAACACTGAAGCTTTCTTT.

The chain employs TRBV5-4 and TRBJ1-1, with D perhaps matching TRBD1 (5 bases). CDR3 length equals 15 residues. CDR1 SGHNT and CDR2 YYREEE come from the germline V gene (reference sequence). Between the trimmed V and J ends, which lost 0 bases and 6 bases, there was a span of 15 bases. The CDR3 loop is CASSLGAGMVPEAFF. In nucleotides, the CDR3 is TGTGCCAGCAGCTTGGGAGCAGGGATGGTACCTGAAGCTTTCTTT.

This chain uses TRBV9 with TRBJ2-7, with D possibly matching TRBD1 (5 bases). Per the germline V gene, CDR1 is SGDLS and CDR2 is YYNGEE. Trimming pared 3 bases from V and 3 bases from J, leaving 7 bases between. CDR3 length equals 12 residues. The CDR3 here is CASSAQGYEQYF. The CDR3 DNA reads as TGTGCCAGCAGCGCCCAGGGCTACGAGCAGTACTTC.

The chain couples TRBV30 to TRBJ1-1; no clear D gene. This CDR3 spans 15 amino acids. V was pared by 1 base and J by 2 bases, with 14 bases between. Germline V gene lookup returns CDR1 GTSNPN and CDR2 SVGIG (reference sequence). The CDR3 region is CAWSGLGRANTEAFF. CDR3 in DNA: TGTGCCTGGAGTGGACTGGGGAGAGCTAACACTGAAGCTTTCTTT.

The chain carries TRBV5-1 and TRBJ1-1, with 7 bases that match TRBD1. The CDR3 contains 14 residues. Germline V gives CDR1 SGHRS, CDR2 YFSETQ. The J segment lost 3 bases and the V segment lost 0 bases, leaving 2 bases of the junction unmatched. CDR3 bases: TGCGCCAGCAGCTTGGGACAGGGACACACTGAAGCTTTCTTT. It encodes CASSLGQGHTEAFF. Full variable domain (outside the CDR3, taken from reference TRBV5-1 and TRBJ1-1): KAGVTQTPRYLIKTRGQQVTLSCSPISGHRSVSWYQQTPGQGLQFLFEYFSETQRNKGNFPGRFSGRQFSNSRSEMNVSTLELGDSALYLCASSLGQGHTEAFFGQGTRLTVV.

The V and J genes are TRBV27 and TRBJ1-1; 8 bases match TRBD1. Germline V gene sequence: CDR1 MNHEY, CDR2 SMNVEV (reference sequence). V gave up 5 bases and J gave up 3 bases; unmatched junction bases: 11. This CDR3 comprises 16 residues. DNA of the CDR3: TGTGCCAGCAGTCCAGGGACAGGCGCGTTCGACACTGAAGCTTTCTTT. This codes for CASSPGTGAFDTEAFF.

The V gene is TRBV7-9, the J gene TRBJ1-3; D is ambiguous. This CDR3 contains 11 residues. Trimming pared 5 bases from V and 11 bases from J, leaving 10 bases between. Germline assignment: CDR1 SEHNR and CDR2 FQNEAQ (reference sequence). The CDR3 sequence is CASSLRLPIYF. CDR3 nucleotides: TGTGCCAGCAGCCTCCGTCTCCCCATATATTTT.

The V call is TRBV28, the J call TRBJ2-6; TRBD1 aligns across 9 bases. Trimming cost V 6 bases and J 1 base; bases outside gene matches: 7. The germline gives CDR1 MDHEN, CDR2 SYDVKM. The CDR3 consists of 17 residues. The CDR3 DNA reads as TGTGCCAGCAGGTCAGCCGGGACAGGGTCTGGGGCCAACGTCCTGACTTTC. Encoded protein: CASRSAGTGSGANVLTF.

The CDR3 protein is CASIPVAGSSYEQYF. In nucleotides, the CDR3 is TGTGCCAGCATCCCGGTAGCGGGGAGCTCCTACGAGCAGTACTTC. The chain joins TRBV28 to TRBJ2-7; 8 bases map to TRBD2. This CDR3 is 15 amino acids long. CDR1 and CDR2 from the germline V gene are MDHEN and SYDVKM. The ends lost 7 bases at V and 0 bases at J; junction bases unmatched: 8. The full variable domain, its missing parts supplied by reference TRBV28 and TRBJ2-7, is DVKVTQSSRYLVKRTGEKVFLECVQDMDHENMFWYRQDPGLGLRLIYFSYDVKMKEKGDIPEGYSVSREKKERFSLILESASTNQTSMYLCASIPVAGSSYEQYFGPGTRLTVT.

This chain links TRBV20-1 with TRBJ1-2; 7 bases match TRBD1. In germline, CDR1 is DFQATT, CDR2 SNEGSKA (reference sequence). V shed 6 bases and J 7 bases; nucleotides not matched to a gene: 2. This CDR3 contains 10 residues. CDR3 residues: CSAYRGGYTF. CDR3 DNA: TGCAGTGCCTACAGGGGTGGCTACACCTTC.

This CDR3 is CAGKREYENEQFF. The CDR3 DNA follows: TGTGCTGGGAAGCGGGAGTACGAAAATGAGCAGTTCTTC. The chain uses TRBV7-9 and TRBJ2-1, with TRBD2 matching over 8 bases. Germline V gene lookup returns CDR1 SEHNR and CDR2 FQNEAQ (reference sequence). The CDR3 has 13 amino acids.

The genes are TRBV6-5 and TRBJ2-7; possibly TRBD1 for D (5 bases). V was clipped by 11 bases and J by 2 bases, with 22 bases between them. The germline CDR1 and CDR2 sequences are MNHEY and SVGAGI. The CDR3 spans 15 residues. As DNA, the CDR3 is TGTGCCGCCAGCAGGACGGCAGGGATGCCCTACGAGCAGTACTTC. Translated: CAASRTAGMPYEQYF.

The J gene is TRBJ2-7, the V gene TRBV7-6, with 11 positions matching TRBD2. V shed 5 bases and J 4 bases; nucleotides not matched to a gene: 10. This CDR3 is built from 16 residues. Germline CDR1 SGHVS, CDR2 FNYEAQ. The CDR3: CASSRLSGRAVYEQYF. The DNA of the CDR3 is TGTGCCAGCAGCCGGCTTAGCGGGAGGGCCGTATACGAGCAGTACTTC.

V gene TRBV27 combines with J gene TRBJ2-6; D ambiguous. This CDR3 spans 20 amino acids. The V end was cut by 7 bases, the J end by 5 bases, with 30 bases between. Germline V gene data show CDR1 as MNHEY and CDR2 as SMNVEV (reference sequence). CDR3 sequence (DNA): TGTGCCAGCACCCCCACAAATATGAACCCCCGTTCCCCTTGGGCCAACGTCCTGACTTTC. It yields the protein CASTPTNMNPRSPWANVLTF.

This CDR3 reads CASSFKRSLNTEAFF. The CDR3 DNA is TGTGCCAGTAGTTTCAAGCGCAGTTTGAACACTGAAGCTTTCTTT. The gene calls are TRBV19 and TRBJ1-1; no definite D call. The CDR3 consists of 15 residues. V was pared by 5 bases and J by 0 bases, with 13 bases between. Germline CDR1 LNHDA, CDR2 SQIVND (reference sequence). The full variable domain, rest sourced from reference TRBV19 and TRBJ1-1, is DGGITQSPKYLFRKEGQNVTLSCEQNLNHDAMYWYRQDPGQGLRLIYYSQIVNDFQKGDIAEGYSVSREKKESFPLTVTSAQKNPTAFYLCASSFKRSLNTEAFFGQGTRLTVV.

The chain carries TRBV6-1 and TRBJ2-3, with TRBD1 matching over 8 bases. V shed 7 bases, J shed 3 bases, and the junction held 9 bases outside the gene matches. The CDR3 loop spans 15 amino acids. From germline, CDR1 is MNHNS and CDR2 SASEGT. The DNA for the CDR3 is TGTGCCAGCACCTCAACAGGGGGGAGGACAGATACGCAGTATTTT. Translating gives CASTSTGGRTDTQYF.

In DNA, the CDR3 is TGTGCCAGCAGTCAGGGGTTTCGGGAAAAACTGTTTTTT. It translates to CASSQGFREKLFF. The J gene is TRBJ1-4, the V gene TRBV27; the D gene is possibly TRBD1 (6 bases). This CDR3 is built from 13 residues. Looked up from germline, CDR1 is MNHEY and CDR2 is SMNVEV (reference sequence). V dropped 5 bases and J dropped 8 bases, with 12 bases sitting between them.

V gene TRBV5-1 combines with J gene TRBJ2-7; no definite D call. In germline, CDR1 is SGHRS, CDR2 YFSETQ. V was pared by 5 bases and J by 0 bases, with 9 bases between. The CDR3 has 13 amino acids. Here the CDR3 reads CASRYSSSYEQYF. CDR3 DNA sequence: TGCGCCAGCAGATACTCGAGCTCCTACGAGCAGTACTTC.

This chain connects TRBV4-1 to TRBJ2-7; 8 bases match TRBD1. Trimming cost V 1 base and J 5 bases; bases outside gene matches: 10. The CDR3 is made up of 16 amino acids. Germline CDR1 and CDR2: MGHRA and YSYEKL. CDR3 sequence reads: CASSQVKGQGAHEQYF. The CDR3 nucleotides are TGCGCCAGCAGCCAAGTGAAAGGACAGGGTGCCCACGAGCAGTACTTC.

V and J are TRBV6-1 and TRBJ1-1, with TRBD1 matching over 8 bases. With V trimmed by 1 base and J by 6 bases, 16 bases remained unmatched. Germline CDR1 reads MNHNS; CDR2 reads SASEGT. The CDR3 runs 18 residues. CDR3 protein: CASSEVDGQGTRRPEAFF. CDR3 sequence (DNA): TGTGCCAGCAGTGAAGTCGACGGACAGGGTACCCGCCGGCCTGAAGCTTTCTTT.

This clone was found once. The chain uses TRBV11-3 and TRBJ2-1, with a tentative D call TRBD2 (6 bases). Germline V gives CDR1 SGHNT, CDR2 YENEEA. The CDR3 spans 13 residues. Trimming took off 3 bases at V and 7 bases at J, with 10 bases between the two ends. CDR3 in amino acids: CASSLRGINEQFF. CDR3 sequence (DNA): TGTGCCAGCAGCTTGCGGGGAATAAATGAGCAGTTCTTC.

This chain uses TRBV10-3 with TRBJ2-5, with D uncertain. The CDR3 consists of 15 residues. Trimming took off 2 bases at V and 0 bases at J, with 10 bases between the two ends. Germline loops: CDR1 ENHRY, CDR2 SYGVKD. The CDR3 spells CAISEDTHHQETQYF. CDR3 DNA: TGTGCCATCAGTGAGGACACCCACCACCAAGAGACCCAGTACTTC.

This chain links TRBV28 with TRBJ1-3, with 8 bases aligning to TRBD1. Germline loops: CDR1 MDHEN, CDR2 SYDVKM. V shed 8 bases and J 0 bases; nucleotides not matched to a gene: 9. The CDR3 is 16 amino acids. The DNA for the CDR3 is TGTGCCAGCGCCCAGGGGGCATATACCTCTGGAAACACCATATATTTT. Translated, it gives CASAQGAYTSGNTIYF.

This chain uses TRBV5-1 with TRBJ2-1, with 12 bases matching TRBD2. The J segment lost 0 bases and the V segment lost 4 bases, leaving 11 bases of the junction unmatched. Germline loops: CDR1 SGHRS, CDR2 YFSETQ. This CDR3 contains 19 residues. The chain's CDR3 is CASSPGLGLAGISYNEQFF. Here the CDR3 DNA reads TGCGCCAGCAGCCCGGGCCTCGGACTAGCGGGAATCTCCTACAATGAGCAGTTCTTC.

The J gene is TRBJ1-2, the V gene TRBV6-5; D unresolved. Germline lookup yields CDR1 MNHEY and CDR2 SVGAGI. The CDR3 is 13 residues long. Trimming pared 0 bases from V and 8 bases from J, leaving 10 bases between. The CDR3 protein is CASSYSNRHGYTF. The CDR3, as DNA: TGTGCCAGCAGTTACTCGAACAGACACGGCTACACCTTC.

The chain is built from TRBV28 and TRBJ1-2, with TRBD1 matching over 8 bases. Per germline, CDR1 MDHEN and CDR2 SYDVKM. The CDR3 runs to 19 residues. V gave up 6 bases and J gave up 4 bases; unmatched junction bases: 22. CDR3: CASRPTKGTGQGRLYGYTF. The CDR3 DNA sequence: TGTGCCAGCAGACCTACCAAGGGCACAGGACAGGGTCGACTCTATGGCTACACCTTC.